This T cell receptor (beta chain) was sequenced for a study of vaccination effects on CD4 cells after COVID-19. On this clone: Its specificity is not known.

The CDR3 totals 13 residues. V lost 2 bases to trimming and J lost 4 bases, with 8 bases between them. The germline V gene has CDR1 WSHSY and CDR2 SAAADI. Following a roughly 9-day culture, CD4+ T cells were purified. As their vaccination, participants received two doses of either BNT162b2 or mRNA-1273. IL-2 medium was substituted for half the medium on days 3 and 7. The protocol was immunoSEQ multiplex PCR, while the TCRdb copy is restricted to in-frame clones and leaves out a portion. The table records about 73,000 clones, about 73% of them present only once. The chain has TRBV10-2 and TRBJ1-2, with a possible D match to TRBD1 (5 bases). This sample comprised CD4+ T cells from PBMCs cultured without peptide, obtained after COVID-19 vaccination. The TCR originated in a human donor who received a COVID-19 vaccine. The DNA for the CDR3 is TGCGCCAGCAGTGAGACAGGCTTCTATGGCTACACCTTC. Translating it yields CASSETGFYGYTF.